Listed below are T cell receptor beta chains from one sample, sequenced in a study of beta chain features in type 1 diabetes. Method: immunoSEQ multiplex PCR; TCRdb's copy keeps in-frame clones and lacks some. Seen here are 200,000 to 250,000 clones, approximately 11% observed once, and the top ten hold 1% to 1.5%. Sequenced: central memory CD4+ T cells from blood. All receptors derive from a man younger than 30 in good health. Each CDR3 is given without its conserved first and last residue. D genes are given only for firm matches.

J	D	V	CDR3
TRBJ2-3	NA	TRBV4-2	ASSPQLGTTQY
TRBJ2-7	NA	TRBV20-1	SAMGVYEQY
TRBJ1-1	NA	TRBV6-1	ASSVLRVTEAF
TRBJ2-6	NA	TRBV28	ASSVDSGANVLT
TRBJ1-4	TRBD1	TRBV7-9	ASSSGTGDEKLF
TRBJ2-5	NA	TRBV7-2	ASSSIAVQQETQY
TRBJ2-3	NA	TRBV9	ASSDTSITDTQY
TRBJ1-5	NA	TRBV28	ASSSGPPGQPQH
TRBJ2-3	TRBD1	TRBV7-6	ASSLGQGTDTQY
TRBJ1-4	NA	TRBV2	ASSERSGLRKLF
TRBJ1-4	TRBD1	TRBV7-9	ASSSSGTGSAMKLF
TRBJ2-2	NA	TRBV4-1	ASSHGLGGVNTGELF
TRBJ2-1	NA	TRBV29-1	SVARGSYNEQF
TRBJ1-2	TRBD1	TRBV30	AWSVTGAHYGYT
TRBJ1-1	NA	TRBV7-8	ASSLGVLGYTEAF
TRBJ1-6	NA	TRBV15	ATSSYRLSPLH
TRBJ2-1	TRBD2	TRBV6-6	ASSYFRTSGSGEQF
TRBJ2-6	TRBD2	TRBV5-4	ASSSITPSGAGANVLT
TRBJ2-3	NA	TRBV5-7	ASNNRGDTDTQY
TRBJ2-3	NA	TRBV25-1	ASSLHGSGGADTQY
TRBJ1-2	NA	TRBV7-2	ASSLVVSSYGYT
TRBJ2-1	TRBD2	TRBV6-5	ASSYAVAGGRDEQF
TRBJ2-5	TRBD1	TRBV11-2	ASSFQGALGETQY
TRBJ2-3	NA	TRBV7-8	ASSLATFADTQY
TRBJ2-7	NA	TRBV29-1	SGTGPGYEQY
TRBJ2-4	TRBD1	TRBV13	ASSDSRQGVKVRD
TRBJ2-1	NA	TRBV18	ASSPDSGGEQF
TRBJ1-2	TRBD1	TRBV29-1	SGGTVEGYT
TRBJ2-2	NA	TRBV29-1	SVENRVNTGELF
TRBJ2-1	NA	TRBV2	ASSAQSWGDEQF
TRBJ1-1	NA	TRBV15	ATSRDRHSPIKAF
TRBJ2-1	NA	TRBV30	AWSVRYEQF
TRBJ2-1	NA	TRBV6-6	ASSLDGSYNEQF
TRBJ2-6	NA	TRBV7-2	ASSSLLVRVRANVLT
TRBJ1-5	NA	TRBV7-2	ASSWGSTNNQPQH
TRBJ2-3	TRBD2	TRBV4-1	ASSLPSLRTSGGRTDTQY
TRBJ2-7	TRBD2	TRBV28	ASSWELAGGREQY
TRBJ2-7	NA	TRBV5-6	ASSLGPGSYEQY
TRBJ2-7	NA	TRBV5-1	ASSREGYEQY
TRBJ2-7	NA	TRBV15	ATSRERGIGEQY
TRBJ2-7	TRBD1	TRBV28	ASSLSDRVYEQY
TRBJ2-7	TRBD1	TRBV27	ASSAGTAKDSYEQY
TRBJ1-4	NA	TRBV18	ASSPQGFGEKLF
TRBJ2-3	NA	TRBV7-9	TSSLAQRDIDTQY
TRBJ2-7	TRBD1	TRBV7-9	ASNLPGQGSSEQY
TRBJ2-7	NA	TRBV20-1	SAVRDHEQY
TRBJ1-2	NA	TRBV7-2	ASSVRTGGSNYGYT
TRBJ2-1	TRBD2	TRBV4-3	ASSRWGAGGPYNEQF
TRBJ2-7	NA	TRBV19	ASSTTGPSSVEQY
TRBJ2-2	TRBD1	TRBV18	ASSPTGGFDGELF
TRBJ2-1	NA	TRBV19	ASSIGRNNEQF